This T cell receptor (beta chain) appears in the sequencing data of a study of T cell responses to AZD1222 COVID-19 vaccine. The CDR3 contains 15 residues. V was pared by 1 base and J by 3 bases, with 10 bases between. Germline values: CDR1 LNHDA, CDR2 SQIVND (reference sequence). Pooling covered second doses at about 4 or about 12 weeks. The protocol was immunoSEQ multiplex PCR, while the TCRdb copy is restricted to in-frame clones and leaves out a portion. This sample has 120,000 to 150,000 clones, with almost 90% found just once. General study points: Spike-spanning, vaccine-associated CD4 TCRs were dominant at 160-218 and 743-854. Spike-specific TCR breadth and depth went up after people got two AZD1222 doses. The repertoires were collected only after the peak T cell response.

To note about this clone: Its antigen is currently unknown.

The chain joins TRBV19 to TRBJ1-5, with D uncertain. This TCR derives from an adult who received the AZD1222 COVID-19 vaccine. This material consisted of peripheral blood, taken 28 days after the second AZD1222 dose. The CDR3 spells CASSIVASSNQPQHF. In nucleotides, the CDR3 is TGTGCCAGTAGTATAGTTGCCAGTTCCAATCAGCCCCAGCATTTT. Full variable domain (outside the CDR3, taken from reference TRBV19 and TRBJ1-5): DGGITQSPKYLFRKEGQNVTLSCEQNLNHDAMYWYRQDPGQGLRLIYYSQIVNDFQKGDIAEGYSVSREKKESFPLTVTSAQKNPTAFYLCASSIVASSNQPQHFGDGTRLSIL.